The clone carrying this TCR beta chain was counted ten times or more. Its target is not known. The data belong to a study of T-cell reconstitution after alpha-beta-depleted transplantation in children. Germline assignment: CDR1 SGHTA and CDR2 FQGNSA. The ends lost 7 bases at V and 4 bases at J; junction bases unmatched: 5. The CDR3 is 13 residues long. Unique molecular identifiers were incorporated during preparation of the TCRbeta library. TCRdb re-called the PCR reads with MiXCR, one entry per CDR3 protein. The sample has roughly 48,000 distinct CDR3 sequences, over 4.5% seen once. Study-wide points: Alpha-beta T cells present about two months after transplant were reported to originate from several hundred expanded graft clones. From surviving recipient T cells and thymic progenitors came the high day-60 TCRbeta diversity observed in some patients. T-cell numbers and diversity, one year after transplant, stemmed largely from T cells that were newly produced.

This TCR was recovered from a female patient aged 2 to 10 who had a stem cell transplant for aplastic anemia, so the T cells may come from the graft donor. This specimen was PBMCs, mostly from graft donor cells, taken 60 days after TCRalphabeta/CD19-depleted stem cell transplant. The rearrangement uses TRBV7-2 and TRBJ2-5; 8 positions agree with TRBD1. The DNA of the CDR3 is TGTGCCAGCAAAACGACAGGGGTAGAGACCCAGTACTTC. It yields the protein CASKTTGVETQYF.